This T cell receptor (beta chain) derives from a study of cytomegalovirus exposure and HLA in healthy donors. Overall study results and limits: Specificity for CMV antigens was confirmed in vitro for a few of the CMV-associated chains. Associated with cytomegalovirus, according to the listing, were about 160 TCR beta chains. High specificity and sensitivity for cytomegalovirus status were reported for the classifier. Researchers reported in a later analysis that common viral pathogens appeared linked to several top clusters.

A multiplex PCR was run with 60 Vbeta primers and 13 Jbeta primers. This table comes from immunoSEQ multiplex PCR, and its TCRdb copy is limited to in-frame clones, with some not included. The repertoire holds roughly 180,000 clones, with over 65% as singletons. This clone showed up just a few times. Antigen: not known. Between the trimmed V and J ends, which lost 2 bases and 6 bases, there was a span of 9 bases. This CDR3 contains 12 residues. Per germline, CDR1 SGHRS and CDR2 YFSETQ. Sequenced material: PBMCs. This sequence was found in a man aged 18 to 30 in good health and CMV-seronegative. The chain is built from TRBV5-1 and TRBJ2-7; tentative D call: TRBD2 (6 bases). CDR3 sequence: CASSFGGSEQYF. The CDR3 DNA reads TGCGCCAGCAGCTTTGGGGGGAGCGAGCAGTACTTC.